These 18 T cell receptor beta chains were all obtained from the same sample, sequenced in a study of T-cell memory formation after mild COVID-19. Each CDR3 protein gets one entry after TCRdb re-called the 5' RACE reads with MiXCR. The data hold fewer than 700,000 distinct CDR3 sequences, with approximately 19% observed a single time. Sample: PBMCs or a T cell subset sorted from them (not recorded which). These receptors were collected from an adult woman who had mild COVID-19 (a few samples of this study predate the infection). Cell type and time point are not known.

The chain combines TRBV7-9 with TRBJ2-7; 9 nucleotides line up with TRBD2. The CDR3 totals 13 residues. V was pared by 5 bases and J by 7 bases, with 6 bases of the junction left unmatched. The germline CDR1 and CDR2 sequences are SEHNR and FQNEAQ (reference sequence). This CDR3 reads CASSAGLAGEQYF. CDR3 coding DNA: TGTGCCAGCAGCGCGGGACTAGCTGGAGAGCAGTACTTC.

V gene TRBV6-5 combines with J gene TRBJ1-4; perhaps TRBD1 as D (5 bases). V lost 2 bases and J lost 10, with 8 bases in between. The CDR3 has 12 residues. Germline CDR1 is MNHEY and CDR2 is SVGAGI. The CDR3 sequence: CASSYMGGKLFF. The CDR3 DNA is TGTGCCAGCAGTTACATGGGGGGAAAACTGTTTTTT.

The chain couples TRBV6-6 to TRBJ2-5, with TRBD2 matching over 10 bases. CDR1 is MNHNY, CDR2 SVGAGI, per germline (reference sequence). J was trimmed by 5 bases and V by 2 bases; bases with no gene match: 11. CDR3 length: 17 amino acids. CDR3: CASSYGVGGTSEETQYF. CDR3 in DNA: TGTGCCAGCAGTTACGGCGTTGGGGGGACTAGCGAGGAGACCCAGTACTTC.

The chain uses TRBV5-6 and TRBJ1-3; D unclear. The CDR3 runs to 13 residues. V lost 2 bases and J lost 3, with 6 bases in between. The germline CDR1 and CDR2 sequences are SGHDT and YYEEEE. CDR3 protein: CASSFGSGNTIYF. The CDR3 DNA reads as TGTGCCAGCAGCTTTGGGAGTGGAAACACCATATATTTT.

V is TRBV2 and J is TRBJ1-4; D unresolved. V lost 6 bases, J lost 4 bases, and 18 bases lay in between. Germline assignment: CDR1 SNHLY and CDR2 FYNNEI. CDR3 length: 16 residues. CDR3: CASRSDGVRINEKLFF. The DNA for the CDR3 is TGTGCCAGCAGATCGGACGGGGTCCGAATTAATGAAAAACTGTTTTTT.

This chain connects TRBV19 to TRBJ1-6; D call uncertain. Germline CDR1 and CDR2: LNHDA and SQIVND (reference sequence). V gave up 3 bases and J gave up 7 bases, with 10 bases separating them. This CDR3 comprises 14 residues. The CDR3 region has the DNA TGTGCCAGTAGTATTGGGCAGAAAAATTCACCCCTCCACTTT. Translating gives CASSIGQKNSPLHF.

This clonotype was recorded a few times. This chain uses TRBV5-1 with TRBJ1-2, with 9 nucleotides matching TRBD1. This CDR3 has 13 amino acids. Germline V gene lookup returns CDR1 SGHRS and CDR2 YFSETQ. After removal of 3 bases from V and 8 bases from J, the junction contained 5 bases not matched to a gene. This CDR3 reads CASSSGQGSGYTF. In DNA, the CDR3 is TGCGCCAGCAGCTCGGGACAGGGCAGCGGCTACACCTTC.

This clonotype occurred a few times. This rearrangement joins TRBV5-1 to TRBJ2-3; D gene ambiguous. CDR1 and CDR2 (germline): SGHRS, YFSETQ. Trimming stripped 1 base from V and 2 bases from J, with 8 bases between. There are 14 residues in the CDR3. The CDR3 DNA follows: TGCGCCAGCAGCTTGTCAATCCCCACAGATACGCAGTATTTT. This codes for CASSLSIPTDTQYF.

The table lists this clonotype with a few counts. The chain couples TRBV11-1 to TRBJ2-1; D is undetermined. CDR1 and CDR2 (germline): SGHAT, FQDESV (reference sequence). Trimming shortened V by 1 base and J by 8 bases, and 18 bases separated the two germline ends. The CDR3 loop spans 16 amino acids. The CDR3 spells CASSLGMGRDRHEQFF. The CDR3 DNA reads as TGTGCCAGCAGCTTAGGGATGGGAAGAGACCGGCATGAGCAGTTCTTC.

J is TRBJ1-4 and V is TRBV12-3 or TRBV12-4; D is unresolved. The CDR3 spans 14 residues. The germline V and J ends were trimmed by 3 bases and 4 bases, with 9 bases remaining between them. This chain's CDR3 is CASSLGGYNEKLFF. CDR3 DNA sequence: TGTGCCAGCAGTTTGGGCGGTTATAATGAAAAACTGTTTTTT.

This clonotype was observed a handful of times. V and J are TRBV4-2 and TRBJ1-1, with D possibly matching TRBD1 (5 bases). CDR1 is LGHNA, CDR2 YNFKEQ, per germline. With 1 base removed from V and 11 bases from J, the gap between germline ends came to 17 bases. The CDR3 is 14 residues long. For the CDR3, the DNA is TGTGCCAGCAGCCAAGTTTACGGGGGGTCGCAGGCTTTCTTT. It translates to CASSQVYGGSQAFF.

This clonotype was observed many times. An end of the junction differs from the germline gene, which may be a read error. The CDR3 DNA sequence: TGTGCCAGCAGTCTAGCGGGAGCCGCCTACGAGCAGTACTTC. Its protein is CASSLAGAAYEQYF. This chain links TRBV5-1 with TRBJ2-7; TRBD2 matches at 10 bases. The V gene's germline CDR1 is SGHRS and CDR2 YFSETQ. This CDR3 is built from 14 residues.

The J gene is TRBJ1-2, the V gene TRBV20-1; the D gene is possibly TRBD1 (6 bases). Germline V lookup: CDR1 DFQATT, CDR2 SNEGSKA (reference sequence). The CDR3 totals 13 residues. Trimming stripped 4 bases from V and 4 bases from J, with 13 bases between. In DNA, the CDR3 is TGCAGTGCTACCGAGACAGGCTCCTATGGCTACACCTTC. It translates to CSATETGSYGYTF.

In this sample, this clonotype turned up many times. The DNA of the CDR3 is TGTGCCAGCAGTTTATGGACAGGGATGGGCCGGGAGCTGTTTTTT. Translating gives CASSLWTGMGRELFF. The chain couples TRBV12-3 or TRBV12-4 to TRBJ2-2; TRBD1 agrees at 8 bases. The trim removed 2 bases at V and 9 bases at J, leaving 8 bases unmatched. This CDR3 has 15 residues.

This clonotype was recorded only once. The chain couples TRBV4-2 to TRBJ2-1; D remains unclear. Trimming cost V 0 bases and J 9 bases, with 6 bases left between them. The CDR3 extends over 12 amino acids. Germline CDR1 LGHNA, CDR2 YNFKEQ. CDR3 DNA: TGTGCCAGCAGCCAAGAGAGAAGTGAGCAGTTCTTC. Amino acid sequence: CASSQERSEQFF.

Only a few counts were recorded for this clonotype. V is TRBV7-2 and J is TRBJ2-5; 7 bases are shared with TRBD1. Germline CDR1 reads SGHTA; CDR2 reads FQGNSA. With 5 bases clipped from V and 3 bases from J, the junction kept 3 bases outside the gene matches. CDR3 size: 13 residues. In DNA form, the CDR3 reads TGTGCCAGCAGCAAAGACAGGGAAGAGACCCAGTACTTC. It codes for CASSKDREETQYF.

The CDR3: CASRPGRSEQFF. In nucleotides, the CDR3 is TGCGCCAGCAGACCGGGACGGAGTGAGCAGTTCTTC. This chain uses TRBV5-1 with TRBJ2-1; either TRBD1 or TRBD2 may supply D (5 bases each). The germline V gene encodes CDR1 SGHRS and CDR2 YFSETQ. Trimming took 5 bases from V and 9 from J, leaving 12 bases between them. CDR3 size: 12 residues. The whole variable domain, remainder taken from reference TRBV5-1 and TRBJ2-1, is KAGVTQTPRYLIKTRGQQVTLSCSPISGHRSVSWYQQTPGQGLQFLFEYFSETQRNKGNFPGRFSGRQFSNSRSEMNVSTLELGDSALYLCASRPGRSEQFFGPGTRLTVL.

The chain couples TRBV15 to TRBJ1-5; the D gene is possibly TRBD1 (5 bases). The CDR3 runs to 14 residues. Trimming stripped 6 bases from V and 2 bases from J, with 11 bases between. CDR1 and CDR2 from the germline V gene are LNHNV and YYDKDF (reference sequence). The CDR3 sequence is CATSYGAGNQPQHF. The CDR3 nucleotides are TGTGCCACCAGTTACGGGGCAGGCAATCAGCCCCAGCATTTT. Looking up the rest from reference TRBV15 and TRBJ1-5 gives the full variable domain: DAMVIQNPRYQVTQFGKPVTLSCSQTLNHNVMYWYQQKSSQAPKLLFHYYDKDFNNEADTPDNFQSRRPNTSFCFLDIRSPGLGDTAMYLCATSYGAGNQPQHFGDGTRLSIL.